Listed here is a single T cell receptor (beta chain). Its antigen is unknown. This sample was included in a study of Tregs in tolerant kidney transplant recipients. Findings and limits, study-wide: The small number of patients limits these findings pending further validation. Some patients' samples used different primers over time, so nucleotide sequences weren't comparable. Tregs expanded with activated donor B cells seemed most donor-specific. Antigen-driven expansion was suggested because donor-specific Tregs expanded more than all Tregs in tolerant patients.

The CDR3 contains 13 residues. Per germline, CDR1 MDHEN and CDR2 SYDVKM. V dropped 8 bases and J dropped 4 bases, with 12 bases sitting between them. Libraries were prepared by immunoSEQ multiplex PCR; TCRdb keeps only in-frame clonotypes and omits some of them. Of some 66,000 clones listed, over 85% are singletons. This chain connects TRBV28 to TRBJ1-5; possible D gene TRBD1, 5 bases. This sequence originates from a human donor who received a combined kidney and bone marrow transplant. Sequences were derived from CD8+ T cells from blood, sampled before the transplant. In DNA, the CDR3 is TGTGCCAGCCTGGGGCGCGTAAATCAGCCCCAGCATTTT. Protein: CASLGRVNQPQHF. The full variable domain, its missing parts supplied by reference TRBV28 and TRBJ1-5, is DVKVTQSSRYLVKRTGEKVFLECVQDMDHENMFWYRQDPGLGLRLIYFSYDVKMKEKGDIPEGYSVSREKKERFSLILESASTNQTSMYLCASLGRVNQPQHFGDGTRLSIL.